Listed below are T cell receptor beta chains from one sample, sequenced in a study of blood T cell repertoires in COVID-19. The protocol was immunoSEQ multiplex PCR, while the TCRdb copy is restricted to in-frame clones and leaves out a portion. The sample holds over 200,000 clones, around 82% seen once. Sequencing used peripheral blood. These receptors were taken from a man between 50 and 59 years old with active or convalescent COVID-19. Both conserved end residues are part of each CDR3. The order of the fields is clone size, D gene, V gene, J gene, CDR3 DNA, CDR3 protein. D genes are given only for firm matches. Size is omitted from some rows. Given values are once, few, many or a class for expanded clones.

clone size: .
D gene: .
V gene: TRBV7-8
J gene: TRBJ2-7
CDR3 DNA: TGTGCCAGCAGCTTAGGTCGCGGACAAATCTACGAGCAGTACTTC
CDR3 protein: CASSLGRGQIYEQYF

clone size: .
D gene: .
V gene: TRBV7-3
J gene: TRBJ2-3
CDR3 DNA: TGTGCCAGCACGGCCGGGTCACCAGATACGCAGTATTTT
CDR3 protein: CASTAGSPDTQYF

clone size: .
D gene: TRBD2
V gene: TRBV7-3
J gene: TRBJ2-3
CDR3 DNA: TGTGCCAGCAGCACGGGGGGGCTGAGCACAGATACGCAGTATTTT
CDR3 protein: CASSTGGLSTDTQYF

clone size: .
D gene: .
V gene: TRBV9
J gene: TRBJ1-1
CDR3 DNA: TGTGCCAGCAGCGTAGTAGGGGGTGGAGGCGCTGAAGCTTTCTTT
CDR3 protein: CASSVVGGGGAEAFF

clone size: .
D gene: .
V gene: TRBV27
J gene: TRBJ1-2
CDR3 DNA: TGTGCCAGCAGCCTGGCCGGGGACACCCGTAAGGCTGGCTACACCTTC
CDR3 protein: CASSLAGDTRKAGYTF

clone size: .
D gene: .
V gene: TRBV14
J gene: TRBJ1-2
CDR3 DNA: TGTGCCAGCAGCCAAGTACAGGGCTCTTTTTATGGCTACACCTTC
CDR3 protein: CASSQVQGSFYGYTF

clone size: .
D gene: .
V gene: TRBV27
J gene: TRBJ2-5
CDR3 DNA: TGTGCCACCAGGGGATGGGGCAGGCAAGAGACCCAGTACTTC
CDR3 protein: CATRGWGRQETQYF

clone size: .
D gene: .
V gene: TRBV27
J gene: TRBJ1-3
CDR3 DNA: TGTGCCAGCAGTTTAACAGGGATGGAAAACACCATATATTTT
CDR3 protein: CASSLTGMENTIYF

clone size: once
D gene: TRBD1
V gene: TRBV10-3
J gene: TRBJ1-1
CDR3 DNA: TGTGCCACCCGAACCACAGGGGTGGACACTGAAGCTTTCTTT
CDR3 protein: CATRTTGVDTEAFF

clone size: .
D gene: TRBD2
V gene: TRBV5-1
J gene: TRBJ2-1
CDR3 DNA: TGCGCCAGCAGCTTGGGGGGTAGCGGGGGACCCTACAATGAGCAGTTCTTC
CDR3 protein: CASSLGGSGGPYNEQFF

clone size: .
D gene: .
V gene: TRBV7-2
J gene: TRBJ1-2
CDR3 DNA: TGTGCCAGCAGCGAGAGACAGGCTAACTATGGCTACACCTTC
CDR3 protein: CASSERQANYGYTF

clone size: .
D gene: TRBD2
V gene: TRBV5-4
J gene: TRBJ2-4
CDR3 DNA: TGTGCCAGCAGCCAGAAGACTAGCGGGGGTCTAGCCAAAAACATTCAGTACTTC
CDR3 protein: CASSQKTSGGLAKNIQYF

clone size: .
D gene: .
V gene: TRBV11-3
J gene: TRBJ2-5
CDR3 DNA: TGTGCCAGCAGCTTAGAAGTGGGGCAAGTAAACGCAACCGGTCGGGAGACCCAGTACTTC
CDR3 protein: CASSLEVGQVNATGRETQYF

clone size: .
D gene: .
V gene: TRBV6-6
J gene: TRBJ2-2
CDR3 DNA: TGTGCCAGCAGTCCTACCTTCCCCGGGTCGAACACCGGGGAGCTGTTTTTT
CDR3 protein: CASSPTFPGSNTGELFF

clone size: .
D gene: .
V gene: TRBV19
J gene: TRBJ1-4
CDR3 DNA: TGTGCCACCCAGAACGGGACACTTAAGGACAAACTGTTTTTT
CDR3 protein: CATQNGTLKDKLFF

clone size: .
D gene: .
V gene: TRBV27
J gene: TRBJ1-1
CDR3 DNA: TGTGCCAGCAGTTCACCGGGGGTAAGGACTGAAGCTTTCTTT
CDR3 protein: CASSSPGVRTEAFF

clone size: .
D gene: TRBD2
V gene: TRBV5-1
J gene: TRBJ2-3
CDR3 DNA: TGCGCCAGCAGCACCCTAGCGGGGGGCGCAGATACGCAGTATTTT
CDR3 protein: CASSTLAGGADTQYF

clone size: .
D gene: TRBD1
V gene: TRBV5-6
J gene: TRBJ2-1
CDR3 DNA: TGTGCCAGCAGCTTTACAGGGGGCTCATCTGAGCAGTTCTTC
CDR3 protein: CASSFTGGSSEQFF

clone size: .
D gene: .
V gene: TRBV4-1
J gene: TRBJ1-5
CDR3 DNA: TGCGCCAGCAGCCAACCATCGGGTACTCAGCCCCAGCATTTT
CDR3 protein: CASSQPSGTQPQHF

clone size: .
D gene: TRBD1
V gene: TRBV2
J gene: TRBJ2-7
CDR3 DNA: TGTGCCAGCAGTACGGGACAGGGCCGCTCCTACGAGCAGTACTTC
CDR3 protein: CASSTGQGRSYEQYF

clone size: .
D gene: .
V gene: TRBV7-9
J gene: TRBJ2-7
CDR3 DNA: TGTGCCAGCAGCCCCGACCGAAGGAGCTCCTACGAGCAGTACTTC
CDR3 protein: CASSPDRRSSYEQYF

clone size: .
D gene: .
V gene: TRBV25-1
J gene: TRBJ1-5
CDR3 DNA: TGTGCCAGCAGTGAATCCGGGGGGAGTCAGCCCCAGCATTTT
CDR3 protein: CASSESGGSQPQHF

clone size: .
D gene: TRBD2
V gene: TRBV28
J gene: TRBJ2-6
CDR3 DNA: TGTGCCAGCAGTATCTTAGCGGGGGGCCACTCTGGGGCCAACGTCCTGACTTTC
CDR3 protein: CASSILAGGHSGANVLTF

clone size: .
D gene: .
V gene: TRBV7-3
J gene: TRBJ1-1
CDR3 DNA: TGTGCCAGCAGCTTGGGGGGTTATGATGAAGCTTTCTTT
CDR3 protein: CASSLGGYDEAFF

clone size: few
D gene: TRBD1
V gene: TRBV10-3
J gene: TRBJ1-2
CDR3 DNA: TGTGCCAGCGAACAGGGGAAGGCTAACTATGGCTACACCTTC
CDR3 protein: CASEQGKANYGYTF

clone size: .
D gene: .
V gene: TRBV7-9
J gene: TRBJ1-4
CDR3 DNA: TGTGCCAGCAGCTCAGGTTACGAAAAACTGTTTTTT
CDR3 protein: CASSSGYEKLFF

clone size: .
D gene: TRBD1
V gene: TRBV29-1
J gene: TRBJ1-1
CDR3 DNA: TGCAGCGTTAATACAGGGGGCAACACTGAAGCTTTCTTT
CDR3 protein: CSVNTGGNTEAFF

clone size: .
D gene: TRBD1
V gene: TRBV29-1
J gene: TRBJ1-4
CDR3 DNA: TGCAGCACAGGGGGCGACGGTGAAAAACTGTTTTTT
CDR3 protein: CSTGGDGEKLFF

clone size: .
D gene: .
V gene: TRBV5-6
J gene: TRBJ1-5
CDR3 DNA: TGTGCCAGCAGCTTGGGGGTTGGAGACAGAGTTCAGCCCCAGCATTTT
CDR3 protein: CASSLGVGDRVQPQHF

clone size: .
D gene: .
V gene: TRBV19
J gene: TRBJ2-2
CDR3 DNA: TGTGCCAGTTTATCCAGGGCGAACACCGGGGAGCTGTTTTTT
CDR3 protein: CASLSRANTGELFF

clone size: .
D gene: .
V gene: TRBV18
J gene: TRBJ2-7
CDR3 DNA: TGTGCCAGCTCACCAATGCAGGACAGCTCCTACGAGCAGTACTTC
CDR3 protein: CASSPMQDSSYEQYF

clone size: once
D gene: TRBD2
V gene: TRBV19
J gene: TRBJ2-2
CDR3 DNA: TGTGCCAGTACCCACGGGGGGGATGGCACCGGGGAGCTGTTTTTT
CDR3 protein: CASTHGGDGTGELFF

clone size: .
D gene: .
V gene: TRBV15
J gene: TRBJ2-7
CDR3 DNA: TGTGCCACCAGCAGAGAGGCGACAGGCACCTACGAGCAGTACTTC
CDR3 protein: CATSREATGTYEQYF

clone size: .
D gene: .
V gene: TRBV5-1
J gene: TRBJ1-6
CDR3 DNA: TGCGCCAGCAGCTTGTCGGAGAACTCACCCCTCCACTTT
CDR3 protein: CASSLSENSPLHF

clone size: .
D gene: .
V gene: TRBV7-9
J gene: TRBJ1-1
CDR3 DNA: TGTGCCAGCAGCTTATGGGGGGATACGGACACTGAAGCTTTCTTT
CDR3 protein: CASSLWGDTDTEAFF

clone size: .
D gene: TRBD1
V gene: TRBV3-1/TRBV3-2
J gene: TRBJ1-2
CDR3 DNA: TGTGCCAGCAGCCAAGATCCCGGGACAGGAGACTACACCTTC
CDR3 protein: CASSQDPGTGDYTF

clone size: .
D gene: .
V gene: TRBV9
J gene: TRBJ2-2
CDR3 DNA: TGTGCCAGCAGCCCCTCTAGGGCAGGGGTGCAAACCGGGGAGCTGTTTTTT
CDR3 protein: CASSPSRAGVQTGELFF

clone size: .
D gene: .
V gene: TRBV4-2
J gene: TRBJ2-2
CDR3 DNA: TGTGCCAGCAGCCAAGAACCGGCTAGCGCCGGGGAGCTGTTTTTT
CDR3 protein: CASSQEPASAGELFF

clone size: .
D gene: TRBD2
V gene: TRBV5-1
J gene: TRBJ2-3
CDR3 DNA: TGCGCCAGCACTGGGACTAGCGGGGTCACAGATACGCAGTATTTT
CDR3 protein: CASTGTSGVTDTQYF

clone size: .
D gene: TRBD1
V gene: TRBV19
J gene: TRBJ1-2
CDR3 DNA: TGTGCCAGTAGTACTCAGGGGGGCTCCCTTGGCTACACCTTC
CDR3 protein: CASSTQGGSLGYTF

clone size: few
D gene: TRBD2
V gene: TRBV19
J gene: TRBJ2-7
CDR3 DNA: TGTGCCAGTAGTAACCCGGGACTAGCTTACGAGCAGTACTTC
CDR3 protein: CASSNPGLAYEQYF

clone size: few
D gene: .
V gene: TRBV19
J gene: TRBJ2-1
CDR3 DNA: TGTGCCTGCAGCCCCTACGGGACTTCTCCCAGTGAGCAGTTCTTC
CDR3 protein: CACSPYGTSPSEQFF

clone size: .
D gene: .
V gene: TRBV30
J gene: TRBJ1-1
CDR3 DNA: TGTGCCTGGAGGACCTCTGTGAGACAGGACACTGAAGCTTTCTTT
CDR3 protein: CAWRTSVRQDTEAFF

clone size: .
D gene: .
V gene: TRBV18
J gene: TRBJ2-3
CDR3 DNA: TGTGCCAGCTCCCCTAGAGCAGGGGACGGCACAGATACGCAGTATTTT
CDR3 protein: CASSPRAGDGTDTQYF

clone size: .
D gene: .
V gene: TRBV9
J gene: TRBJ2-3
CDR3 DNA: TGTGCCAGCAGCCCGGTGGGGGCCACAGATACGCAGTATTTT
CDR3 protein: CASSPVGATDTQYF

clone size: .
D gene: .
V gene: TRBV3-1/TRBV3-2
J gene: TRBJ1-1
CDR3 DNA: TGTGCCAGCAGCCCCATGCGGGGAGTCACTGAAGCTTTCTTT
CDR3 protein: CASSPMRGVTEAFF

clone size: .
D gene: .
V gene: TRBV7-3
J gene: TRBJ2-4
CDR3 DNA: TGTGCCAGCAGCTTACGTCCGGGGTCTGGAAACATTCAGTACTTC
CDR3 protein: CASSLRPGSGNIQYF

clone size: .
D gene: .
V gene: TRBV5-6
J gene: TRBJ1-6
CDR3 DNA: TGTGCCAGCAGCTTGGAACAGGGAAACTCACCCCTCCACTTT
CDR3 protein: CASSLEQGNSPLHF

clone size: .
D gene: TRBD1
V gene: TRBV3-1/TRBV3-2
J gene: TRBJ2-2
CDR3 DNA: TGTGCCAGCAGCCTCGTCCTAGGGACAGGGGACGAGCTGTTTTTT
CDR3 protein: CASSLVLGTGDELFF

clone size: once
D gene: .
V gene: TRBV7-8
J gene: TRBJ1-3
CDR3 DNA: TGTGCCAGCAGCGAGACAACCGATGGTACCATATATTTT
CDR3 protein: CASSETTDGTIYF

clone size: few
D gene: TRBD2
V gene: TRBV5-1
J gene: TRBJ2-1
CDR3 DNA: TGCGCCAGCAGCTTGACTAGCGGGGTTTTCAATGAGCAGTTCTTC
CDR3 protein: CASSLTSGVFNEQFF

clone size: .
D gene: .
V gene: TRBV18
J gene: TRBJ2-2
CDR3 DNA: TGTGCCAGCTCCCCGTTTGGGGCGAGCACCGGGGAGCTGTTTTTT
CDR3 protein: CASSPFGASTGELFF

clone size: .
D gene: TRBD2
V gene: TRBV5-4
J gene: TRBJ2-1
CDR3 DNA: TGTGCCAGCAGCTTGGGGTATAGCGGGGGAATACGGGAGCAGTTCTTC
CDR3 protein: CASSLGYSGGIREQFF

clone size: .
D gene: .
V gene: TRBV5-1
J gene: TRBJ2-3
CDR3 DNA: TGCGCCAGCAGCCGCGAGGGGCGGGGGCGCGGGACAGATACGCAGTATTTT
CDR3 protein: CASSREGRGRGTDTQYF

clone size: few
D gene: TRBD1
V gene: TRBV3-1/TRBV3-2
J gene: TRBJ1-1
CDR3 DNA: TGTGCCAGCAGCCAAGGGGACAGGGACCTCACTGAAGCTTTCTTT
CDR3 protein: CASSQGDRDLTEAFF